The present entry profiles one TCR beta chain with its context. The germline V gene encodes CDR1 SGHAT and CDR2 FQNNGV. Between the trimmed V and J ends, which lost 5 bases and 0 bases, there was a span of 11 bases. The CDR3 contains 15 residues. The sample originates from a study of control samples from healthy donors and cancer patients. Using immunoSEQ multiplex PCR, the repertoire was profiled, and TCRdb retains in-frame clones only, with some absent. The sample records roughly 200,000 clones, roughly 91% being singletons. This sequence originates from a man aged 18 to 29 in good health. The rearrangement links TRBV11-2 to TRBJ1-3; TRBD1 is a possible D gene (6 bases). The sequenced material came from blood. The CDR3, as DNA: TGTGCCAGCAGCCGCAGGGGAAGCTCTGGAAACACCATATATTTT. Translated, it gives CASSRRGSSGNTIYF.